Listed below are T cell receptor beta chains from one sample, sequenced in a study of T cell repertoires in cytomegalovirus infection. MiXCR was run by TCRdb on the reads, yielding one entry per CDR3 protein. The sample holds about 830,000 distinct CDR3 sequences, 32% seen once. Their target antigens are unknown. The sequencing here drew on cultured CD8+ T cells from PBMCs, taken from culture after CMV antigen stimulation. The origin of the receptors is a human donor in good health (CMV status not recorded). Some clones in this sample may be carry-over from other donors' samples. CDR3s include the opening cysteine and the closing phenylalanine or tryptophan. A D gene is named only where the DNA matches it firmly. Only part of the rows carry a size: once, few, many, or a class if the clone is expanded.

v_call	j_call	d_call	clone_size	cdr3_aa	cdr3_nt
TRBV27	TRBJ1-5	NA	few	CASSPIETQPQHF	TGTGCCAGCAGTCCAATAGAGACTCAGCCCCAGCATTTT
TRBV10-3	TRBJ2-3	NA	NA	CAISEKDNTDTQYF	TGTGCCATCAGTGAAAAGGACAACACAGATACGCAGTATTTT
TRBV4-1	TRBJ1-2	NA	NA	CASSQVATGNGYTF	TGCGCCAGCAGCCAAGTTGCGACAGGAAATGGCTACACCTTC
TRBV6-8	TRBJ1-1	TRBD1	NA	CASSWDRGWNEAFF	TGTGCCAGCAGTTGGGACAGGGGATGGAATGAAGCTTTCTTT
TRBV28	TRBJ2-7	TRBD1	NA	CASSLYLTGGSEQYF	TGTGCCAGCAGTTTATACCTGACAGGGGGGTCCGAGCAGTACTTC
TRBV7-9	TRBJ2-6	NA	NA	CASSVGLREQNLGGANVLTF	TGTGCCAGCAGTGTTGGGCTCCGGGAACAAAACCTGGGTGGGGCCAACGTCCTGACTTTC
TRBV6-5	TRBJ2-5	NA	NA	CASSLGAFQETQYF	TGTGCCAGCAGCCTCGGGGCGTTCCAAGAGACCCAGTACTTC
TRBV7-6	TRBJ1-5	NA	few	CASSHRVWSNQPQHF	TGTGCCAGCAGCCACAGGGTTTGGAGCAATCAGCCCCAGCATTTT
TRBV12-3/TRBV12-4	TRBJ1-2	NA	NA	CASKLTLYCYTF	TGTGCCAGCAAACTGACCCTTTATTGCTACACCTTC
TRBV10-3	TRBJ2-1	TRBD1	NA	CAIRQPGQGSNEQFF	TGTGCCATCAGACAACCGGGACAGGGGAGCAATGAGCAGTTCTTC
TRBV7-9	TRBJ1-4	TRBD1	NA	CASSPGQGPATNEKLFF	TGTGCCAGCAGCCCCGGACAGGGTCCGGCAACTAATGAAAAACTGTTTTTT
TRBV19	TRBJ2-2	TRBD2	NA	CASSRLAGVPGELFF	TGTGCCAGTAGTCGACTAGCGGGGGTCCCCGGGGAGCTGTTTTTT
TRBV20-1	TRBJ2-2	TRBD2	NA	CSARDFSGGASPGELFF	TGCAGTGCTAGAGATTTTAGCGGGGGGGCCTCCCCCGGGGAGCTGTTTTTT
TRBV2	TRBJ2-3	TRBD1	NA	CASSDGTVVGTDTQYF	TGTGCCAGCAGTGACGGGACAGTCGTAGGCACAGATACGCAGTATTTT
TRBV24-1	TRBJ2-1	TRBD2	NA	CATSDSSGGSYNEQFF	TGTGCCACCAGTGATAGTAGCGGGGGCTCCTACAATGAGCAGTTCTTC
TRBV27	TRBJ1-1	NA	NA	CASSFEGKDTEAFF	TGTGCCAGCAGTTTTGAGGGGAAGGACACTGAAGCTTTCTTT
TRBV7-6	TRBJ1-6	NA	few	CASSLVSGSAGVTDLHSPLHF	TGTGCCAGCAGCTTAGTAAGCGGTTCGGCAGGGGTAACCGATTTACATTCACCCCTCCACTTT
TRBV27	TRBJ1-2	TRBD1	few	CASSLDERQGNYGYTF	TGTGCCAGCAGTTTAGACGAGAGACAGGGGAACTATGGCTACACCTTC
TRBV6-6	TRBJ2-5	TRBD1	once	CSSSDREPQETQYF	TGTTCCAGCAGTGACAGGGAACCACAAGAGACCCAGTACTTC
TRBV7-6	TRBJ1-1	NA	few	CASSLAEANTEAFF	TGTGCCAGCAGCTTAGCAGAGGCGAACACTGAAGCTTTCTTT
TRBV7-2	TRBJ1-6	TRBD1	many	CASSAGQGRNSPLHF	TGTGCCAGCAGCGCCGGACAGGGAAGGAATTCACCCCTCCACTTT
TRBV4-3	TRBJ1-2	NA	NA	CASSQAGGGQVYGYTF	TGCGCCAGCAGCCAAGCCGGGGGGGGGCAGGTCTATGGCTACACCTTC
TRBV10-2	TRBJ2-1	NA	NA	CASSDLDGGARGDYNEQFF	TGCGCCAGCAGTGACCTAGATGGCGGAGCGCGCGGGGACTACAATGAGCAGTTCTTC
TRBV7-2	TRBJ2-5	TRBD1	many	CASSQDRYLGETQYF	TGTGCCAGCAGCCAGGACAGGTACCTGGGAGAGACCCAGTACTTC
TRBV7-9	TRBJ1-1	NA	NA	CASSTRTANTEAFF	TGTGCCAGCAGCACCCGGACAGCGAACACTGAAGCTTTCTTT
TRBV7-2	TRBJ2-5	TRBD2	many	CASSFGLAGASLQETQYF	TGTGCCAGCAGCTTTGGACTAGCGGGGGCCAGTCTCCAAGAGACCCAGTACTTC
TRBV7-9	TRBJ1-1	NA	NA	CTSSLAGRGNTEAFF	TGTACCAGCAGCTTAGCAGGGAGGGGAAACACTGAAGCTTTCTTT
TRBV7-6	TRBJ2-4	NA	many	CASSLGGAKNIQYF	TGTGCCAGCAGCTTAGGGGGGGCCAAAAACATTCAGTACTTC
TRBV3-1	TRBJ2-2	TRBD1	many	CASSQETGALAGELFF	TGTGCCAGCAGCCAGGAGACAGGGGCGCTCGCCGGGGAGCTGTTTTTT
TRBV19	TRBJ2-3	TRBD2	few	CASSIPLAGGPDTDTQYF	TGTGCCAGTAGTATCCCCTTAGCGGGGGGGCCAGACACAGATACGCAGTATTTT
TRBV28	TRBJ1-1	NA	NA	CASSLRAVNTEAFF	TGTGCCAGCAGTTTACGGGCGGTGAACACTGAAGCTTTCTTT
TRBV5-6	TRBJ1-1	NA	NA	CASSSKAFF	TGTGCCAGCAGTTCCAAGGCTTTCTTT
TRBV19	TRBJ2-1	NA	few	CASTTMDGNEQFF	TGTGCCAGTACTACTATGGACGGCAATGAGCAGTTCTTC
TRBV9	TRBJ1-2	NA	few	CASSVEQGVPHNYGYTF	TGTGCCAGCAGCGTAGAACAGGGAGTGCCACATAACTATGGCTACACCTTC
TRBV7-6	TRBJ2-3	NA	once	CASSSQLDTQYF	TGTGCCAGCAGCTCCCAATTAGATACGCAGTATTTT
TRBV7-9	TRBJ1-5	TRBD1	NA	CASSGDRSGQPQHF	TGTGCCAGCAGCGGGGACAGGTCTGGGCAGCCCCAGCATTTT
TRBV27	TRBJ1-2	NA	NA	CASPPGANGYTF	TGTGCCAGCCCCCCGGGGGCGAATGGCTACACCTTC
TRBV2	TRBJ2-5	NA	NA	CASTGEGGETQYF	TGTGCCAGCACGGGAGAGGGTGGCGAGACCCAGTACTTC
TRBV7-9	TRBJ1-2	NA	NA	CAIALRIGAYGYTF	TGTGCCATCGCCCTCCGCATTGGGGCCTATGGCTACACCTTC
TRBV7-6	TRBJ1-1	TRBD1	many	CASSGPGTGDTEAFF	TGTGCCAGCAGCGGGCCCGGGACAGGGGACACTGAAGCTTTCTTT
TRBV4-1	TRBJ1-1	NA	once	CASSQEQGNTEAFF	TGCGCCAGCAGCCAAGAACAGGGCAACACTGAAGCTTTCTTT
TRBV2	TRBJ2-3	TRBD2	NA	CASRGGRQYF	TGTGCCAGCAGGGGAGGGAGGCAGTATTTT